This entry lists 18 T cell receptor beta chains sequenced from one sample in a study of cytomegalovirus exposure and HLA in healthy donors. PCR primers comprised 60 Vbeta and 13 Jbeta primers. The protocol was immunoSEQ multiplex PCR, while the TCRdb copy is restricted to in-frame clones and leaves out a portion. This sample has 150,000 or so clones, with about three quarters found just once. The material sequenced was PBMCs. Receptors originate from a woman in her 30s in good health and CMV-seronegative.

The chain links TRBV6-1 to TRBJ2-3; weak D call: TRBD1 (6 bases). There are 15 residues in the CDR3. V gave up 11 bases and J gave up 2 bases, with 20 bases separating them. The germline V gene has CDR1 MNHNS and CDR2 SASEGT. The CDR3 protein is CAAQPYRVNTDTQYF. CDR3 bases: TGTGCCGCTCAACCCTACAGGGTGAACACAGATACGCAGTATTTT.

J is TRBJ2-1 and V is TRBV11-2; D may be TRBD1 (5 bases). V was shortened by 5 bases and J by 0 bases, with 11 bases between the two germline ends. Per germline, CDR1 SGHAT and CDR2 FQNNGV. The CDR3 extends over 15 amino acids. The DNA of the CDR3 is TGTGCCAGCAGCCCCATAGGGGTCTCCTACAATGAGCAGTTCTTC. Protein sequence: CASSPIGVSYNEQFF.

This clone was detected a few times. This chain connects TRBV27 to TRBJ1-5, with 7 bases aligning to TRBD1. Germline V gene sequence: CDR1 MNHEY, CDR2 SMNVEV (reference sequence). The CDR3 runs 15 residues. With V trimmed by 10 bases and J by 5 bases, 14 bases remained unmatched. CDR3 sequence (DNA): TGTGCCACCCCGGGCGCCGACAGGGTCGATCAGCCCCAGCATTTT. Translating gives CATPGADRVDQPQHF.

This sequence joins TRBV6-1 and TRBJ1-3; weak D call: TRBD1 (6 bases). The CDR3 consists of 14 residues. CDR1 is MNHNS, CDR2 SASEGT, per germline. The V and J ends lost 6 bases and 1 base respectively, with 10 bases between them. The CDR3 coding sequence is TGTGCCAGCAGCCCCCAGGGGTCTGGAAACACCATATATTTT. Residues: CASSPQGSGNTIYF.

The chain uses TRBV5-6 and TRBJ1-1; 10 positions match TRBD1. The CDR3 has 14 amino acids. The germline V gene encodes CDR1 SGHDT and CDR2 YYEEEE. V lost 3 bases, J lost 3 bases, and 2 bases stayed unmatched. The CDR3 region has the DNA TGTGCCAGCAGCTGGGACAGGGGCTACACTGAAGCTTTCTTT. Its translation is CASSWDRGYTEAFF.

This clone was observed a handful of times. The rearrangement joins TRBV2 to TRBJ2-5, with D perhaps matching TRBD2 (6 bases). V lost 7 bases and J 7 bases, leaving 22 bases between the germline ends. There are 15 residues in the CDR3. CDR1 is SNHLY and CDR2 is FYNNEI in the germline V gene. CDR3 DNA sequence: TGTGCCAGCACCGAAGGGAGGCGCGGGGTTGGGACCCAGTACTTC. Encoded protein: CASTEGRRGVGTQYF. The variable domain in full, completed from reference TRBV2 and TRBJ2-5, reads EPEVTQTPSHQVTQMGQEVILRCVPISNHLYFYWYRQILGQKVEFLVSFYNNEISEKSEIFDDQFSVERPDGSNFTLKIRSTKLEDSAMYFCASTEGRRGVGTQYFGPGTRLLVL.

CDR3 loop: CSVLPTERTNYGYTF. CDR3 DNA sequence: TGCAGCGTTCTACCGACAGAACGTACTAACTATGGCTACACCTTC. J is TRBJ1-2 and V is TRBV29-1, with a weak D call TRBD1 (5 bases). V was trimmed by 5 bases and J by 0 bases, leaving 16 bases between them. The germline V gene has CDR1 SQVTM and CDR2 ANQGSEA. This CDR3 has 15 residues. Variable domain in full (rest from reference TRBV29-1 and TRBJ1-2): SAVISQKPSRDICQRGTSLTIQCQVDSQVTMMFWYRQQPGQSLTLIATANQGSEATYESGFVIDKFPISRPNLTFSTLTVSNMSPEDSSIYLCSVLPTERTNYGYTFGSGTRLTVV.

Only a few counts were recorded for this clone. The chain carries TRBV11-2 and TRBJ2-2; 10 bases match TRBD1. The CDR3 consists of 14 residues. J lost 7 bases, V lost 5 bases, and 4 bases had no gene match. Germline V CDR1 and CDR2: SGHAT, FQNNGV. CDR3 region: CASSEGQGFGELFF. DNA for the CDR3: TGTGCCAGCAGCGAGGGACAGGGGTTCGGGGAGCTGTTTTTT.

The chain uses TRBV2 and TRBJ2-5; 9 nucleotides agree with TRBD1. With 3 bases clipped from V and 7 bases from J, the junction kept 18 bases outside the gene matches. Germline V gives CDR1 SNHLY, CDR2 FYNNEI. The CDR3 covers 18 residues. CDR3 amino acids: CASSDPGQGRGGGRTQYF. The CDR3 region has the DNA TGTGCCAGCAGTGACCCGGGACAGGGTCGGGGAGGAGGTCGGACCCAGTACTTC.

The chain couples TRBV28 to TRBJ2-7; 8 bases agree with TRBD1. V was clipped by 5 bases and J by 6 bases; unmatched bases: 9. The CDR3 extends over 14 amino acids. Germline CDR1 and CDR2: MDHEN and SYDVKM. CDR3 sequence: CASSSGQGPFEQYF. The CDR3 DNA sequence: TGTGCCAGCAGTAGCGGACAGGGACCCTTCGAGCAGTACTTC.

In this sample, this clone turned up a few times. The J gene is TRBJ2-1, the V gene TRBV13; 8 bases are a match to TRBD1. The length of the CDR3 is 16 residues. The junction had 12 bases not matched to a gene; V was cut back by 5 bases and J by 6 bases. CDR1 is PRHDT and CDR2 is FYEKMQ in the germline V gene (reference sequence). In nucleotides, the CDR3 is TGTGCCAGCAGCCCGCGACAGGGGAGAGCAAGCAATGAGCAGTTCTTC. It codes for CASSPRQGRASNEQFF.

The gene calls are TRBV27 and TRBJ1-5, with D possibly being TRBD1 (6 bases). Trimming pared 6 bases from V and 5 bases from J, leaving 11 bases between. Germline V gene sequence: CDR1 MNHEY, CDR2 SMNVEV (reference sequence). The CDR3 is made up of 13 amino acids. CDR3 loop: CASRGAGHQPQHF. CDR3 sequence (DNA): TGTGCCAGCAGGGGGGCGGGTCATCAGCCCCAGCATTTT.

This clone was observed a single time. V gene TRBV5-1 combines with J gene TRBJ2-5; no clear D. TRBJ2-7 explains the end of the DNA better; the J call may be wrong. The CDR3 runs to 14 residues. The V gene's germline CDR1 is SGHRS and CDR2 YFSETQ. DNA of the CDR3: TGCGCCAGCAGCTTGGTTAGTAGATCCTACGAGCAGTACTTC. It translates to CASSLVSRSYEQYF.

The CDR3 protein is CASSSGQMNTEAFF. The CDR3 coding sequence is TGTGCCAGCAGCTCGGGACAGATGAACACTGAAGCTTTCTTT. The chain couples TRBV7-9 to TRBJ1-1; 7 bases match TRBD1. The junction had 2 bases not matched to a gene; V was cut back by 4 bases and J by 0 bases. Germline assignment: CDR1 SEHNR and CDR2 FQNEAQ (reference sequence). The CDR3 extends over 14 amino acids.

The CDR3 loop is CASSRTGERYEQYF. CDR3 DNA sequence: TGTGCCAGCAGCAGGACAGGGGAGAGGTACGAGCAGTACTTC. The V and J genes are TRBV7-9 and TRBJ2-7, with 9 bases fitting TRBD1. The CDR3 is 14 amino acids. In germline, CDR1 is SEHNR, CDR2 FQNEAQ (reference sequence). Trimming removed 5 bases from V and 4 bases from J; junction bases left unmatched: 6.

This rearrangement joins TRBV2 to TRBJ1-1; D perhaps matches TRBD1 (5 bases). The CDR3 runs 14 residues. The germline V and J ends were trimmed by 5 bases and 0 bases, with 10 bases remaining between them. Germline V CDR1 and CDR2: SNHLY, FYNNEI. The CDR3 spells CASSSRVMNTEAFF. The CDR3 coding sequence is TGTGCCAGCAGTAGCAGGGTAATGAACACTGAAGCTTTCTTT.

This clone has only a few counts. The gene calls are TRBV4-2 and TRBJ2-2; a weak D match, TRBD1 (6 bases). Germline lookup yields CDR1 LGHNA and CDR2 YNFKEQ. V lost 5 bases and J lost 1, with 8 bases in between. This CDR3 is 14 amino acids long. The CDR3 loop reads CASSEGENTGELFF. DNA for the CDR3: TGTGCCAGCAGCGAGGGGGAGAACACCGGGGAGCTGTTTTTT.

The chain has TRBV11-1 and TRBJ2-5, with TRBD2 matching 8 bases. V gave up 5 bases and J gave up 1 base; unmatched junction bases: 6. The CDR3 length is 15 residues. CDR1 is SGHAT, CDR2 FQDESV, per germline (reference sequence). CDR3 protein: CASSRSGGAQETQYF. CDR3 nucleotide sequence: TGTGCCAGCAGCAGATCCGGGGGGGCCCAAGAGACCCAGTACTTC.